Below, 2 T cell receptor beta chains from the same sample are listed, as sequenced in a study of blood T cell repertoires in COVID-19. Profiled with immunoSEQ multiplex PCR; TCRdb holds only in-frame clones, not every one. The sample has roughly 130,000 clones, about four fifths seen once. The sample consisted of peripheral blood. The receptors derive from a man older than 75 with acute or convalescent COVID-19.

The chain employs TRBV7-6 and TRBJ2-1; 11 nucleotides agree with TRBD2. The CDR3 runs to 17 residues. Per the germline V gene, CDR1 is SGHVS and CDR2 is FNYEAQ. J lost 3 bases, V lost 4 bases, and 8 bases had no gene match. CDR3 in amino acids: CASSSGTSGQIYNEQFF. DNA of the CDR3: TGTGCCAGCAGCTCCGGGACTAGCGGACAAATCTACAATGAGCAGTTCTTC.

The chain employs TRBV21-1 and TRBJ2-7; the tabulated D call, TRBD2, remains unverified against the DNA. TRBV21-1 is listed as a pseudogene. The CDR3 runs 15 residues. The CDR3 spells CASSKEWTPAYEQYF. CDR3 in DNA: TGTGCCAGCAGCAAAGAGTGGACTCCCGCCTACGAGCAGTACTTC.